Following are 21 T cell receptor beta chains from one sample sequenced in a study of cytomegalovirus exposure and HLA in healthy donors. With 60 Vbeta and 13 Jbeta primers, the PCR was carried out. TCRdb keeps only in-frame clones here, not all; method: immunoSEQ multiplex PCR. The table lists some 150,000 clones, almost 85% of them singletons. Sequenced: PBMCs. The receptors were gathered from a middle-aged woman in good health and CMV-seronegative.

The chain couples TRBV5-1 to TRBJ2-1; 10 bases align to TRBD2. There are 15 residues in the CDR3. V was pared by 2 bases and J by 8 bases, with 7 bases of the junction left unmatched. Germline-derived CDR1 and CDR2 are SGHRS and YFSETQ. Here the CDR3 reads CASSFQAGGPHEQFF. The CDR3 bases are TGCGCCAGCAGCTTCCAAGCGGGAGGGCCTCATGAGCAGTTCTTC.

In its sample, this clone was seen once. V and J are TRBV5-4 and TRBJ1-1; 8 bases align to TRBD1. This CDR3 has 15 amino acids. Germline lookup yields CDR1 SGHNT and CDR2 YYREEE (reference sequence). Trimming cost V 0 bases and J 10 bases; bases outside gene matches: 11. The CDR3 loop is CASSLAGSPGTGAFF. The CDR3, as DNA: TGTGCCAGCAGCTTGGCGGGGAGTCCGGGGACAGGAGCTTTCTTT.

In regard to this clone: A read error may account for a junction end that differs from germline. Other DNA sequences within the sample encode an identical CDR3. This chain connects TRBV19 to TRBJ2-3, with 8 bases identical to TRBD2. The germline gives CDR1 LNHDA, CDR2 SQIVND (reference sequence). CDR3 length: 16 amino acids. The CDR3 region is CASSIRQAGVTDTQYF. The DNA of the CDR3 is TGCGCCAGTAGTATAAGGCAAGCGGGAGTCACAGATACGCAGTATTTT. The full variable domain, completed using reference TRBV19 and TRBJ2-3, is DGGITQSPKYLFRKEGQNVTLSCEQNLNHDAMYWYRQDPGQGLRLIYYSQIVNDFQKGDIAEGYSVSREKKESFPLTVTSAQKNPTAFYLCASSIRQAGVTDTQYFGPGTRLTVL.

The chain combines TRBV6-1 with TRBJ1-2; 9 nucleotides agree with TRBD1. Trimming cost V 2 bases and J 7 bases; bases outside gene matches: 14. The germline gives CDR1 MNHNS, CDR2 SASEGT. This CDR3 contains 17 residues. CDR3 region: CASSESAYRQGVRGYTF. In DNA form, the CDR3 reads TGTGCCAGCAGTGAATCTGCGTATAGACAGGGGGTTCGTGGCTACACCTTC.

This clone was detected a few times. The chain recombines TRBV4-2 with TRBJ2-7, with 7 bases lining up with TRBD2. Losses at the gene ends were 0 bases for V and 3 bases for J; bases not matched to a gene: 5. The CDR3 has 15 amino acids. CDR1 is LGHNA, CDR2 YNFKEQ, per germline. The CDR3 DNA reads as TGTGCCAGCAGCCAAGAGTGGCTAGCGGACTACGAGCAGTACTTC. It encodes CASSQEWLADYEQYF.

V is TRBV19 and J is TRBJ1-3; D is undetermined. The CDR3 extends over 15 amino acids. The V end was cut by 3 bases, the J end by 0 bases, with 9 bases between. Germline-derived CDR1 and CDR2 are LNHDA and SQIVND (reference sequence). The CDR3, as DNA: TGTGCCAGTAGTATGGGCCAGAGCTCTGGAAACACCATATATTTT. Amino acids: CASSMGQSSGNTIYF.

The chain joins TRBV28 to TRBJ2-7; 9 bases agree with TRBD1. V shed 0 bases, J shed 3 bases, and the junction held 0 bases outside the gene matches. The CDR3 covers 14 residues. Germline-derived CDR1 and CDR2 are MDHEN and SYDVKM. CDR3 sequence reads: CASSLWDRGYEQYF. The CDR3 DNA reads TGTGCCAGCAGTTTATGGGACAGGGGCTACGAGCAGTACTTC.

V gene TRBV9 combines with J gene TRBJ2-1; TRBD2 aligns across 7 bases. CDR1 is SGDLS, CDR2 YYNGEE, per germline. CDR3 size: 14 residues. The V segment lost 2 bases and the J segment 9 bases; nucleotides outside the gene matches: 8. The CDR3 loop is CASSVRREEGEQFF. The CDR3, as DNA: TGTGCCAGCAGCGTTCGTCGGGAGGAGGGTGAGCAGTTCTTC.

This clone has a handful of counts. The J gene is TRBJ2-2, the V gene TRBV9, with 9 bases fitting TRBD2. The germline CDR1 and CDR2 sequences are SGDLS and YYNGEE. CDR3 size: 16 residues. V dropped 5 bases and J dropped 3; count of bases not matched to a gene: 8. DNA for the CDR3: TGTGCCAGCAGGCCGGGGCTAGCGGGGTACACCGGGGAGCTGTTTTTT. Amino acid sequence: CASRPGLAGYTGELFF.

The chain employs TRBV5-1 and TRBJ2-5, with D uncertain. Per the germline V gene, CDR1 is SGHRS and CDR2 is YFSETQ. This CDR3 spans 14 amino acids. V lost 0 bases and J 3 bases, leaving 9 bases between the germline ends. CDR3: CASSLARVEETQYF. The CDR3 DNA is TGCGCCAGCAGCTTGGCTCGCGTGGAAGAGACCCAGTACTTC.

The gene calls are TRBV11-2 and TRBJ1-2; the match to TRBD1 covers 8 bases. There are 16 residues in the CDR3. V shed 5 bases and J 4 bases; nucleotides not matched to a gene: 12. Per the germline V gene, CDR1 is SGHAT and CDR2 is FQNNGV. This CDR3 reads CASSPTGTGFFYGYTF. CDR3 nucleotide sequence: TGTGCCAGCAGCCCAACCGGGACAGGCTTCTTCTATGGCTACACCTTC.

This rearrangement joins TRBV28 to TRBJ2-1; 13 bases fit TRBD2. Germline V gene sequence: CDR1 MDHEN, CDR2 SYDVKM. The CDR3 is 20 amino acids. V was clipped by 5 bases and J by 3 bases; unmatched bases: 16. The DNA of the CDR3 is TGTGCCAGCAGTAGCTTCTCCGGGACTAGCGGGAACAAGAACTACAATGAGCAGTTCTTC. Translation gives CASSSFSGTSGNKNYNEQFF.

This clone was picked up a small number of times. V is TRBV2 and J is TRBJ1-2, with no clear D. CDR3 length equals 11 residues. The ends were cut back, 6 bases at V and 7 bases at J, with 9 bases in the middle. Germline V CDR1 and CDR2: SNHLY, FYNNEI. CDR3 residues: CASRGRIGYTF. The CDR3 coding sequence is TGTGCCAGCAGGGGCAGAATTGGCTACACCTTC.

The V gene is TRBV19, the J gene TRBJ2-7; 9 bases match TRBD1. The CDR3 covers 15 residues. Germline CDR1 and CDR2: LNHDA and SQIVND (reference sequence). Germline trimming cut 5 bases from V and 3 bases from J; bases unmatched to any gene: 8. As DNA, the CDR3 is TGTGCCAGTAGTGGACGGGACAGGGCTTTCTACGAGCAGTACTTC. It encodes CASSGRDRAFYEQYF.

The J gene is TRBJ1-2, the V gene TRBV7-2, with D possibly TRBD1 on 5 matching bases. Germline V gene sequence: CDR1 SGHTA, CDR2 FQGNSA. The CDR3 length is 13 residues. Trimming took off 1 base at V and 7 bases at J, with 10 bases between the two ends. The CDR3 here is CASSLDPGVGYTF. CDR3 DNA: TGTGCCAGCAGCTTAGATCCGGGGGTTGGCTACACCTTC.

This CDR3 reads CATSSLGGTGTDYTF. The CDR3 DNA sequence: TGTGCCACCAGCTCCCTGGGGGGGACAGGGACTGACTACACCTTC. The rearrangement links TRBV15 to TRBJ1-2, with 9 positions matching TRBD1. Germline assignment: CDR1 LNHNV and CDR2 YYDKDF (reference sequence). V gave up 5 bases and J gave up 10 bases; unmatched junction bases: 14. This CDR3 region has 15 residues.

The rearrangement joins TRBV5-6 to TRBJ2-3; D perhaps matches TRBD2 (5 bases). The CDR3 has 17 residues. CDR1 and CDR2 (germline): SGHDT, YYEEEE. Trimming shortened V by 4 bases and J by 0 bases, and 18 bases separated the two germline ends. CDR3 region: CASSGVAAGISTDTQYF. The DNA for the CDR3 is TGTGCCAGCAGCGGGGTGGCAGCCGGGATTAGCACAGATACGCAGTATTTT.

The chain has TRBV7-9 and TRBJ1-2; 11 bases align to TRBD1. CDR1 is SEHNR and CDR2 is FQNEAQ in the germline V gene (reference sequence). The CDR3 has 16 residues. After removal of 0 bases from V and 4 bases from J, the junction contained 4 bases not matched to a gene. The CDR3 protein is CASSLAGQGAFYGYTF. CDR3 nucleotide sequence: TGTGCCAGCAGCTTAGCAGGACAGGGGGCTTTCTATGGCTACACCTTC.

V gene TRBV5-1 combines with J gene TRBJ2-1; TRBD1 matches at 7 bases. Germline V gene sequence: CDR1 SGHRS, CDR2 YFSETQ. The trim removed 7 bases at V and 8 bases at J, leaving 12 bases unmatched. The CDR3 contains 14 residues. The CDR3 region has the DNA TGCGCCAGCTCCGACAGGGTGGAGCTCTATGAGCAGTTCTTC. Its protein is CASSDRVELYEQFF.

This clone has only one observation. V usage is TRBV19 and J usage is TRBJ1-5, with D maybe TRBD1 (5 bases). There are 14 residues in the CDR3. From germline, CDR1 is LNHDA and CDR2 SQIVND (reference sequence). The V gene lost 7 bases and the J gene lost 3 bases, with 13 bases spanning the gap. The CDR3 sequence: CASTTGGTNQPQHF. The CDR3 bases are TGTGCCAGTACCACGGGGGGTACCAATCAGCCCCAGCATTTT.

The rearrangement links TRBV9 to TRBJ1-1, with TRBD1 matching over 7 bases. V was clipped by 4 bases and J by 4 bases; unmatched bases: 10. The germline gives CDR1 SGDLS, CDR2 YYNGEE. The CDR3 is 15 amino acids. The CDR3, as DNA: TGTGCCAGCAGCCCTCGGACAGGCGCCTTCACTGAAGCTTTCTTT. It translates to CASSPRTGAFTEAFF. Together with reference TRBV9 and TRBJ1-1, the CDR3 gives the full variable domain: DSGVTQTPKHLITATGQRVTLRCSPRSGDLSVYWYQQSLDQGLQFLIQYYNGEERAKGNILERFSAQQFPDLHSELNLSSLELGDSALYFCASSPRTGAFTEAFFGQGTRLTVV.